A single sample gave rise to the 3 T cell receptor beta chains below, sequenced in a study of blood T cell repertoires in COVID-19. This table comes from immunoSEQ multiplex PCR, and its TCRdb copy is limited to in-frame clones, with some not included. The table records 350,000 to 400,000 clones, roughly 90% of them present only once. Sequenced: PBMCs or T cells enriched from blood (not recorded which). These receptors all stem from a woman aged 25 to 39 with acute COVID-19.

The V gene is TRBV11-3, the J gene TRBJ2-7; 9 bases agree with TRBD1. V gave up 0 bases and J gave up 2 bases; unmatched junction bases: 5. Germline-derived CDR1 and CDR2 are SGHNT and YENEEA. The CDR3 is 16 amino acids. CDR3 bases: TGTGCCAGCAGCTTAGAGAAGGGACAGGGCACCTACGAGCAGTACTTC. It translates to CASSLEKGQGTYEQYF.

J is TRBJ2-7 and V is TRBV5-1; maybe TRBD1 (6 bases). Per the germline V gene, CDR1 is SGHRS and CDR2 is YFSETQ. The CDR3 length is 12 residues. The CDR3 is CAFRDISYEQYF. DNA of the CDR3: TGCGCTTTCCGGGACATCTCCTACGAGCAGTACTTC.

The chain couples TRBV7-2 to TRBJ1-1, with D perhaps TRBD1 (5 bases). The CDR3 runs to 17 residues. Trimming removed 5 bases from V and 0 bases from J, with 19 bases in between. The germline gives CDR1 SGHTA, CDR2 FQGNSA. CDR3 in amino acids: CASSHLRGTGMNTEAFF. The CDR3 DNA follows: TGTGCCAGCAGCCATCTACGCGGGACGGGCATGAACACTGAAGCTTTCTTT.